The present entry profiles one T cell receptor beta chain with its context. The germline gives CDR1 MNHNS, CDR2 SASEGT. The CDR3 spans 15 residues. V was shortened by 2 bases and J by 4 bases, with 12 bases between the two germline ends. This sample is drawn from a study of blood T cells in healthy people across ages. Alongside a J-beta primer mix, a sample-barcoded 5' primer served in a second PCR lasting 7 to 11 cycles. A single record per CDR3 protein comes from TCRdb applying MiXCR to the 5' RACE reads. Seen here are about 1.1 million distinct CDR3 sequences, 35% to 40% observed once, and the top ten hold over 10%.

The sequence was obtained from a man between 18 and 29 years old in good health. The V gene is TRBV6-1, the J gene TRBJ1-5; D not resolved. Material for sequencing was blood. CDR3 coding DNA: TGTGCCAGCAGTGAAAAGGTTTCGGGGAATCAGCCCCAGCATTTT. Translating gives CASSEKVSGNQPQHF.